These T cell receptor beta chains were read from a single sample in a study of cytomegalovirus exposure and HLA in healthy donors. Assay: immunoSEQ multiplex PCR; the TCRdb copy retains only in-frame clones and omits some. This table holds over 100,000 clones, 70% to 90% found once. The sequencing input was PBMCs. Every receptor here comes from a woman aged 18-30 years in good health and CMV-seropositive. Both conserved end residues are part of each CDR3. The D gene is left open where the match is weak. Expanded clones get a size class; other rows say once, few or many, or leave the size out.

cdr3_length	d_call	j_call	v_call	clone_size	cdr3_nt	cdr3_aa
17	-	TRBJ2-7	TRBV11-2	-	TGTGCCAGCAGCTCGACGGCGGTTGTACGTAGGTCCTACGAGCAGTACTTC	CASSSTAVVRRSYEQYF
15	TRBD1	TRBJ1-2	TRBV4-1	few	TGCGCCAGCAGCCTTGGACAGGGGGTGAACTATGGCTACACCTTC	CASSLGQGVNYGYTF
13	TRBD2	TRBJ2-1	TRBV2	-	TGTGCCAGCAAGCGGGAGCGAAGCAATGAGCAGTTCTTC	CASKRERSNEQFF
14	-	TRBJ2-3	TRBV6-6	-	TGTGCCAGCACCCCGGGACTTAGCACAGATACGCAGTATTTT	CASTPGLSTDTQYF
15	-	TRBJ2-7	TRBV6-6	-	TGTGCCAGCATTCCCCGGGACAACCAAGGCCACGAGCAGTACTTC	CASIPRDNQGHEQYF
14	-	TRBJ2-7	TRBV7-7	-	TGTGCTAGCAGCTTAGGGACTGGAGTTAGCGAGCAGTACTTC	CASSLGTGVSEQYF
14	-	TRBJ1-1	TRBV7-8	-	TGTGCCAGCAGCTTAGGGGGGCGATCCGCTGAAGCTTTCTTT	CASSLGGRSAEAFF
15	-	TRBJ1-2	TRBV27	-	TGTGCCAGCAGTACAGACACGGAATCGCTCTATGGCTACACCTTC	CASSTDTESLYGYTF
13	-	TRBJ2-7	TRBV27	-	TGTGCCAGCATGGGGGGGGCCTCCTACGAGCAGTACTTC	CASMGGASYEQYF
14	TRBD1	TRBJ2-7	TRBV15	-	TGTGCCACCAGCAAATTTGGGACAGCCTACGAGCAGTACTTC	CATSKFGTAYEQYF
14	-	TRBJ1-5	TRBV6-6	-	TGTGCCAGCAGTTACACTGATAGCAATCAGCCCCAGCATTTT	CASSYTDSNQPQHF
13	-	TRBJ1-4	TRBV2	-	TGTGCCAGCCAACAGAGTAATAATGAAAAACTGTTTTTT	CASQQSNNEKLFF
12	-	TRBJ1-1	TRBV29-1	-	TGCAGCGTCCAAGGAGGGGTAACTGAAGCTTTCTTT	CSVQGGVTEAFF
15	-	TRBJ2-1	TRBV27	-	TGTGCCAGCAGTCCTAAACAGGGTTGGGGCAATGAGCAGTTCTTC	CASSPKQGWGNEQFF
14	-	TRBJ1-2	TRBV7-3	-	TGTGCCAGCAGCTTAACACCCAGGGCAGACGGCTACACCTTC	CASSLTPRADGYTF
16	-	TRBJ1-6	TRBV9	-	TGTGCCAGCAGCGTAACGGGGAGCTCCTATAATTCACCCCTCCACTTT	CASSVTGSSYNSPLHF
13	-	TRBJ2-1	TRBV7-2	-	TGTGCCAGCAGCTACCCCGGACTGCATGAGCAGTTCTTC	CASSYPGLHEQFF
12	-	TRBJ1-4	TRBV19	few	TGTGCCAGTAGTACCCCGGGACTGGGACTGTTTTTT	CASSTPGLGLFF
17	TRBD2	TRBJ2-1	TRBV4-2	-	TGTGCCAGCAGCCCACCCCGGACTAGCGGGAGACGGGATGAGCAGTTCTTC	CASSPPRTSGRRDEQFF
14	-	TRBJ1-2	TRBV30	-	TGTGCCTGGAGTGTAGGGGCAGGGTACTATGGCTACACCTTC	CAWSVGAGYYGYTF
13	TRBD1	TRBJ1-2	TRBV5-1	-	TGCGCCAGTAGGACAGGCCACCTCTATGGCTACACCTTC	CASRTGHLYGYTF
14	TRBD1	TRBJ2-7	TRBV7-9	-	TGTGCCAGCAGCTTGCTCGGGACAGTCCCTCGGCAGTACTTC	CASSLLGTVPRQYF
15	TRBD2	TRBJ2-5	TRBV5-1	-	TGCGCCAGCGGGCCTAGCGGGGGGGCTGTGGAGACCCAGTACTTC	CASGPSGGAVETQYF
13	-	TRBJ1-1	TRBV6-1	-	TGTGCCAGTGGGCCGCGTGGGAACACTGAAGCTTTCTTT	CASGPRGNTEAFF
14	-	TRBJ1-2	TRBV7-2	-	TGTGCCAGCAGCTTAGGAGGCGGGGTATATGGCTACACCTTC	CASSLGGGVYGYTF
14	-	TRBJ2-7	TRBV5-1	-	TGCGCCAGCTCCAACGTGGGGGGTGCCTACGAGCAGTACTTC	CASSNVGGAYEQYF
14	-	TRBJ1-4	TRBV2	-	TGTGCCAGCAGTGAAATCAGTCCAAAGGAAAAACTGTTTTTT	CASSEISPKEKLFF
14	-	TRBJ1-5	TRBV4-3	-	TGCGCCAGCAGCCAAGATACGCAGGGACTTTCCCAGCATTTT	CASSQDTQGLSQHF